The 8 T cell receptor beta chains given below trace back to one sample, sequenced in a study of blood T cell repertoires in COVID-19. Method: immunoSEQ multiplex PCR; TCRdb's copy keeps in-frame clones and lacks some. The sample lists around 170,000 clones, 84% occurring once. The sample taken for sequencing was PBMCs or T cells enriched from blood (not recorded which). These receptors all come from a woman in her 50s who had recovered from COVID-19.

The rearrangement uses TRBV4-2 and TRBJ1-2; 10 bases match TRBD1. CDR1 LGHNA and CDR2 YNFKEQ come from the germline V gene. J lost 4 bases, V lost 0 bases, and 5 bases had no gene match. The CDR3 is made up of 16 amino acids. CDR3 nucleotide sequence: TGTGCCAGCAGCCAAGATGAGGGACAGGGGATCTATGGCTACACCTTC. Its translation is CASSQDEGQGIYGYTF.

In its sample, this clone was seen a few times. J is TRBJ2-3 and V is TRBV2; TRBD2 aligns across 9 bases. Germline V gives CDR1 SNHLY, CDR2 FYNNEI. The trim removed 8 bases at V and 5 bases at J, leaving 11 bases unmatched. This CDR3 comprises 15 residues. CDR3 in DNA: TGTGCCAGCGGGGGTAGCGGGAGAAGGGGAGATACGCAGTATTTT. This translates into CASGGSGRRGDTQYF.

The chain joins TRBV7-2 to TRBJ1-5; TRBD1 is a possible D gene (5 bases). This CDR3 comprises 15 residues. Trimming cost V 5 bases and J 3 bases, with 14 bases left between them. Per the germline V gene, CDR1 is SGHTA and CDR2 is FQGNSA. CDR3 coding DNA: TGTGCCAGCAGCATTCAAAGGGGTGCCAATCAGCCCCAGCATTTT. This codes for CASSIQRGANQPQHF. The whole variable domain, filled in from reference TRBV7-2 and TRBJ1-5, reads GAGVSQSPSNKVTEKGKDVELRCDPISGHTALYWYRQSLGQGLEFLIYFQGNSAPDKSGLPSDRFSAERTGGSVSTLTIQRTQQEDSAVYLCASSIQRGANQPQHFGDGTRLSIL.

The gene calls are TRBV7-6 and TRBJ2-3, with 8 bases aligning to TRBD1. The trim removed 4 bases at V and 0 bases at J, leaving 3 bases unmatched. This CDR3 is built from 15 residues. Germline V gene lookup returns CDR1 SGHVS and CDR2 FNYEAQ. CDR3 nucleotide sequence: TGTGCCAGCAGCTCCAGGGGGCCAAGCACAGATACGCAGTATTTT. This sequence encodes CASSSRGPSTDTQYF.

CDR3 in DNA: TGCGCCAGCAGCTTGATGACAGGGACGGACACTGAAGCTTTCTTT. As protein: CASSLMTGTDTEAFF. This chain links TRBV5-1 with TRBJ1-1; TRBD1 matches 7 bases. Germline V lookup: CDR1 SGHRS, CDR2 YFSETQ. This CDR3 has 15 amino acids. V lost 1 base, J lost 3 bases, and 6 bases stayed unmatched.

This chain uses TRBV9 with TRBJ2-6, with 12 nucleotides matching TRBD1. V was pared by 2 bases and J by 2 bases, with 8 bases of the junction left unmatched. The CDR3 has 19 amino acids. Germline values: CDR1 SGDLS, CDR2 YYNGEE. The CDR3 DNA sequence: TGTGCCAGCAGCGTGAGAAAGGGGACAGGGGGCGCTGGGGCCAACGTCCTGACTTTC. Encoded protein: CASSVRKGTGGAGANVLTF. Supplemented by reference TRBV9 and TRBJ2-6, the full variable domain reads DSGVTQTPKHLITATGQRVTLRCSPRSGDLSVYWYQQSLDQGLQFLIQYYNGEERAKGNILERFSAQQFPDLHSELNLSSLELGDSALYFCASSVRKGTGGAGANVLTFGAGSRLTVL.

This clone was found a few times. The chain employs TRBV7-2 and TRBJ1-5, with a tentative D call TRBD1 (6 bases). V was cut by 5 bases and J by 7 bases, with 15 bases left in between. The CDR3 is 14 residues long. CDR1 SGHTA and CDR2 FQGNSA come from the germline V gene. The CDR3 protein is CASSLGQSGQPQHF. DNA of the CDR3: TGTGCCAGCAGCCTTGGACAGAGCGGACAGCCCCAGCATTTT.

The V call is TRBV19, the J call TRBJ1-3; no reliable D call. Germline lookup yields CDR1 LNHDA and CDR2 SQIVND (reference sequence). The length of the CDR3 is 16 residues. The germline V and J ends were trimmed by 4 bases and 0 bases, with 13 bases remaining between them. In DNA form, the CDR3 reads TGTGCCAGTAGTACCGACTCCATCCTCTCTGGAAACACCATATATTTT. Translation gives CASSTDSILSGNTIYF.